What follows is one T cell receptor (beta chain) and its context. Its antigen is unknown. Base quality data are lacking; no much larger clone is found one base away. The library relied on the immunoSEQ multiplex PCR assay. For the multiplex PCR, a mixture combining 60 forward primers for TCR Vbeta segments and 13 reverse primers for TCR Jbeta segments was used. The CDR3 region of rearranged TCR beta genes was amplified from genomic DNA with a multiplex PCR assay. The amplified TCR beta libraries were sequenced on the Illumina HiSeq System as 87-base-pair reads. The authors processed their data as follows. Across the roughly 700 repertoires, a later analysis counted 60 million to 90 million unique TCR beta chains, approximately 10 million of which were shared by at least two donors. A nearest-neighbor algorithm error-corrected the raw reads and collapsed the reads into unique sequences, merging closely related sequences to remove PCR and sequencing errors. CDR3 sequences were aligned to IMGT reference sequences to assign V, D and J gene segments. Each retained sequence needed at least a six-nucleotide match to both a V gene segment and a J gene segment. Rearrangements were called productive when the CDR3 lacked stop codons and stayed in frame with V and J; all others were non-productive. CDR3 was defined according to IMGT convention as the region running from the second conserved V-encoded cysteine to the conserved J-encoded phenylalanine. The earlier analysis of some 580 of the donors excluded any sequence lacking an unambiguous match to a single V gene segment. In an earlier analysis of 450 to 700 of the donors, V segments were called functional above 56.7% productive rearrangements and were called segregating when the between-donor standard deviation exceeded 5%. To diagnose cytomegalovirus status from the catalog of TCR beta chain sequences, a statistical classification framework was built. V and J gene assignment, in a later analysis, came from comparing TCR nucleotide sequences with IMGT/GENE-DB human TR gene sequences. In a later analysis, CDR3 sequences and most-parsimonious VDJ recombination scenarios were assigned using the TCRdist pipeline. A later analysis defined each TCR beta chain by its CDR3 amino acid sequence plus V-gene family, and excluded reads lacking a unique V-gene family. To address suspected cross-contamination and a sequencing artifact, a later analysis removed 450 to 700 highly shared, low-generation-probability nucleotide sequences. In a later analysis, a clonal expansion index for each public chain was calculated from normalized within-repertoire ranks of inferred template counts. In a later analysis, generation probabilities were computed using a VDJ recombination model fitted to out-of-frame rearrangements, and the results were checked against IGoR. In a later analysis, TCR-TCR, TCR-HLA and TCR-CMV co-occurrence was scored with hypergeometric tests, and a repertoire-size bias correction was applied to TCR pairs. False discovery rates were estimated in a later analysis by permuting HLA or CMV assignments 20 times. A later analysis grouped co-occurring TCRs with DBSCAN, adding TCRdist sequence similarity when clustering within HLA-allele-positive subsets. For co-occurrence clustering, repertoires with fewer than 30,000 or more than 120,000 public chains were excluded, along with a handful of repertoires with anomalous nucleotide sharing. The table was pulled from immuneACCESS by TCRdb, which kept in-frame rearrangements only. Such tables lose some clones; where checked, under half of the loss comes from unresolved V genes, and the rest has no known cause. The V and J calls and clone size were taken over from that table, and D and trimming were inferred from the DNA. The sample yields 90,000 to 110,000 clones; approximately 16% were counted once. The top ten constitute more than 0.65% of the sample.

According to the germline V gene, CDR1 reads SGHRS and CDR2 reads YFSETQ. The V and J ends are trimmed by 0 bases and 6 bases, leaving 3 bases between them. From its cysteine to its phenylalanine, the CDR3 spans 12 amino acids. The retained sequence is limited to the CDR3, 36 bases, with the frame set at the first base. This sample is part of a study of cytomegalovirus exposure and HLA in healthy donors (dated by TCRdb to about 2017). Study-wide context: An earlier analysis of several hundred of the donors reported approximately 300 Gb of sequence data and 117 million unique TCR beta sequences from roughly 180 million T cells. An early release covering about 600 HLA-typed donors comprised approximately 300 gigabases of sequencing data and roughly 86 million unique TCR sequences. Of the roughly 400 genotyped donors, roughly 80% fell in the genetic ancestry cluster associated with self-reported Caucasian donors. The study aimed to test whether cataloging public T cell receptors could reveal signatures of past pathogen exposure. The study profiled the T cell repertoires of about 640 subjects by immunosequencing and related them to cytomegalovirus serostatus. In addition to the first cohort of about 650 subjects, a separate validation cohort of approximately 110 different subjects was used. To predict cytomegalovirus infection status, the study brought together high-throughput TCR immunosequencing, statistical association of individual TCRs with disease status, and machine learning. To study patterns of TCR occurrence, a later analysis re-analyzed previously published TCR beta repertoires from 666 donors and added high-resolution HLA genotyping. Rather than drawing on any new phenotypic data, the later analysis identified candidate immune exposures from TCR beta sequences and the way those sequences occurred across donors. To decide whether each TCR beta V gene segment behaved as functional or pseudogenic, an earlier analysis of some 570 of the donors relied on high-throughput TCR beta sequencing. Donor age, sex, ethnicity and CMV serostatus were compiled together with the repertoire data. In a later genetic analysis, genome-wide SNP genotypes for about three fifths of the roughly 670 donors were used, and that subset was treated as a discovery cohort. Every repertoire in the discovery cohort had been generated on one and the same sequencing platform. HLA typing included class I and class II loci at four-digit resolution. Typing coverage varied by locus: about 620-630 donors for A, B, C, DRB1 and DQB1; roughly 500 for DQA1; 606 for DPA1; roughly 470 for DPB1. Because of strong linkage in the cohort, roughly five DR-DQ haplotypes were treated as single units for association and clustering. Across 300 to 400 genotyped donors of the cohort, an average of about 220,000 unique TCR beta nucleotide sequences per donor were sequenced, and approximately 19% of those sequences were non-productive. Broader findings and caveats from the paper: Some 16 rarely observed V segments, including chromosome 9 orphons, were excluded from the earlier analysis of almost 600 of the donors because counts were too low. This cohort had only TCR beta chains sequenced, and the lack of alpha or paired-chain data limited which features could be detected. An earlier analysis of 587 of the donors showed that most TCR beta V segments appeared in productive rearrangements either about 90% or about 30% of the time, which broadly matched IMGT annotations. A further reported finding was that TCR beta sequences accurately predicted the HLA-A and HLA-B alleles for most subjects in the first cohort. Sequencing depth was assumed to be roughly uniform across donors in the presence/absence analyses, though that assumption may not hold. According to a later genetic analysis, donors in an Asian-associated ancestry cluster had fewer N-insertions in productive TCRs than the roughly 660-donor mean. Assigning TCR associations to individual alleles was difficult when HLA alleles, especially DR and DQ, strongly co-occurred. Some IMGT-functional V segments, including TRBV6-2 and TRBV6-3, could not be told apart with the 87-base-pair reads, so those segments were excluded. In vitro tests confirmed that a few of the cytomegalovirus-associated TCR beta chains recognize cytomegalovirus antigens. Several of the top co-occurrence clusters appeared to be linked to parvovirus B19, influenza, CMV and Epstein-Barr virus, according to a later analysis. The classifier was reported to diagnose cytomegalovirus status with high specificity and sensitivity in both the original cohort and the validation cohort. The sequencing pipeline was judged likely to have produced a cluster of highly shared sequence variants as a technical artifact. Specific HLA alleles were associated with roughly 17,000 TCR beta sequences at a false discovery rate of 0.05 in a later analysis. In a later analysis, the rate of TCR association differed among HLA loci, with DRB1 alleles having the most associated TCRs and HLA-C alleles having the fewest. According to a later analysis, most CMV-associated TCR beta chains appeared to be HLA-restricted, and the HLA associations seemed to be driven largely by CMV exposure. A later analysis found that HLA-associated TCR beta chains were more clonally expanded and had lower generation probabilities than equally common non-associated chains. A total of about 180 TCR beta chains were listed by the study as associated with cytomegalovirus. The only immune exposure information available for the cohort was CMV serostatus. Most TCR sequences were observed very rarely across donors, whereas some public TCRs were present in many individuals. Correlated functional status among segregating V segments might reflect linkage disequilibrium, but an unknown experimental factor could not be ruled out. Because HLA typing was unavailable for some donors at each locus, only the typed subset was used in association tests. In a later genetic analysis, a missense DCLRE1C variant was associated with V-gene and J-gene trimming of TCR beta chains, and the association was replicated in an independent cohort. According to the authors, the approach could potentially be generalized to other disease states and immunological phenotypes.

The cohort was made up of about 670 healthy bone marrow donors. All cohort members were sampled while nominally healthy, although unrecorded immune exposures were likely present. The donor was CMV seronegative and was included in the group of about 400 seronegative cohort members. A peripheral blood sample was collected from each donor, and TCR beta sequencing was performed on peripheral blood mononuclear cells. The Qiagen DNeasy Blood Extraction Kit was used to extract genomic DNA from the blood cell samples. Recombination joined TRBV5-1 with TRBJ2-2; the D gene cannot be resolved reliably. The receptor's source is a female donor in good health and CMV-seronegative. Sample: PBMCs. The CDR3 region has the sequence CASSLVAGELFF. The nucleotide sequence reads TGCGCCAGCAGCTTGGTAGCCGGGGAGCTGTTTTTT.